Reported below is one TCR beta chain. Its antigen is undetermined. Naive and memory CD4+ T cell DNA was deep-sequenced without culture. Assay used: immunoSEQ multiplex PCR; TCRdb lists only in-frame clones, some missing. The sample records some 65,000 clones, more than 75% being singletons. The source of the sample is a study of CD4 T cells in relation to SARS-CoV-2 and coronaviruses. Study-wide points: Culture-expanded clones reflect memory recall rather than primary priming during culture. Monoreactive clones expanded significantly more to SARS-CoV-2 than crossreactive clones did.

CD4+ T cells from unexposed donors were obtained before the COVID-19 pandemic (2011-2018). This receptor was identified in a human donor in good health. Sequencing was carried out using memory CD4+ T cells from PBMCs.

The CDR3 loop reads CASNPQGTDGYTF. The CDR3 nucleotides read TGTGCCAGCAACCCACAGGGGACGGATGGCTACACCTTC. The V gene is TRBV2, the J gene TRBJ1-2; 7 bases agree with TRBD1. Germline V gene sequence: CDR1 SNHLY, CDR2 FYNNEI. The CDR3 totals 13 residues. J was trimmed by 6 bases and V by 7 bases; bases with no gene match: 8. Drawing the rest from reference TRBV2 and TRBJ1-2, the complete variable domain is EPEVTQTPSHQVTQMGQEVILRCVPISNHLYFYWYRQILGQKVEFLVSFYNNEISEKSEIFDDQFSVERPDGSNFTLKIRSTKLEDSAMYFCASNPQGTDGYTFGSGTRLTVV.